What follows are 20 T cell receptor beta chains derived from one specimen sequenced in a study of human T cells and chemical hapten exposure. Using its own MiXCR run on the RACE reads, TCRdb lists one record per CDR3 protein. The table lists approximately 88,000 distinct CDR3 sequences, 10% to 15% of them singletons. Time point here: patch test 3, about 24 weeks after DPC sensitization. This sample's treatment: therapeutic diphenylcyclopropenone sensitization with weekly scalp DPC. The starting material was whole blood, obtained in connection with sensitization to the hapten diphenylcyclopropenone (DPC). These receptors were collected from a woman between 45 and 60 years old with alopecia areata. Some clones in this sample may be carry-over from other donors' samples.

This clonotype was counted ten times or more. The chain links TRBV29-1 to TRBJ2-5; D is perhaps TRBD2 (5 bases). The CDR3 spans 15 residues. The V and J ends lost 4 bases and 0 bases respectively, with 15 bases between them. Germline CDR1 SQVTM, CDR2 ANQGSEA. The chain's CDR3 is CSVAKAVAHQETQYF. In DNA form, the CDR3 reads TGCAGCGTTGCGAAAGCGGTGGCCCACCAAGAGACCCAGTACTTC.

This clonotype occurred a few times. The chain uses TRBV10-3 and TRBJ2-1, with a possible D match to TRBD2 (6 bases). Trimming took 5 bases from V and 8 from J, leaving 19 bases between them. Germline V lookup: CDR1 ENHRY, CDR2 SYGVKD. CDR3 size: 15 residues. For the CDR3, the DNA is TGTGCCATCAGTCGAGAGAGACTAGGTCTGGATGAGCAGTTCTTC. Residues: CAISRERLGLDEQFF.

This chain joins TRBV20-1 and TRBJ1-1; no firm D call. The CDR3 runs to 10 residues. V was cut by 5 bases and J by 6 bases, with 7 bases left in between. CDR1 is DFQATT and CDR2 is SNEGSKA in the germline V gene (reference sequence). Here the CDR3 DNA reads TGCAGTGCTCGAACATCTGAAGCTTTCTTT. Translation gives CSARTSEAFF.

This clonotype was observed at least ten times. The chain uses TRBV24-1 and TRBJ2-1; D is unresolved. Trimming removed 3 bases at V and 6 bases at J, with 2 bases between. CDR1 is KGHDR and CDR2 is SFDVKD in the germline V gene. The CDR3 has 11 residues. CDR3 bases: TGTGCCACCAGTGATCTCAATGAGCAGTTCTTC. Its translation: CATSDLNEQFF.

This clonotype was observed a few times. The V gene is TRBV6-2 or TRBV6-3, the J gene TRBJ2-1; TRBD2 aligns across 10 bases. Germline trimming cut 2 bases from V and 9 bases from J; bases unmatched to any gene: 4. Per the germline V gene, CDR1 is MNHEY and CDR2 is SVGEGT. The CDR3 extends over 14 amino acids. The CDR3 sequence: CASSYSGRAGEQFF. The CDR3 nucleotides read TGTGCCAGCAGTTACAGCGGGAGGGCCGGTGAGCAGTTCTTC.

This clonotype was detected many times. The rearrangement uses TRBV18 and TRBJ2-1, with TRBD2 matching over 7 bases. The CDR3 runs to 17 residues. Per the germline V gene, CDR1 is KGHSH and CDR2 is LQKENI. With 2 bases clipped from V and 5 bases from J, the junction kept 12 bases outside the gene matches. The CDR3 reads CASSPRTRIRGNNEQFF. The DNA for the CDR3 is TGTGCCAGCTCACCAAGGACTAGAATTAGGGGAAACAATGAGCAGTTCTTC. Filled out from reference TRBV18 and TRBJ2-1, the complete variable domain reads NAGVMQNPRHLVRRRGQEARLRCSPMKGHSHVYWYRQLPEEGLKFMVYLQKENIIDESGMPKERFSAEFPKEGPSILRIQQVVRGDSAAYFCASSPRTRIRGNNEQFFGPGTRLTVL.

In its sample, this clonotype was seen a few times. This chain connects TRBV19 to TRBJ1-2; TRBD1 agrees at 8 bases. V trimming: 0 bases; J trimming: 2 bases; junction bases outside the gene matches: 5. The CDR3 is 16 residues long. Germline values: CDR1 LNHDA, CDR2 SQIVND (reference sequence). CDR3 nucleotide sequence: TGTGCCAGTAGTATAGATCTGGACAGGGTGAACTATGGCTACACCTTC. This translates into CASSIDLDRVNYGYTF.

The chain employs TRBV24-1 and TRBJ2-2; TRBD2 aligns across 10 bases. Losses at the gene ends were 5 bases for V and 6 bases for J; bases not matched to a gene: 8. Germline loops: CDR1 KGHDR, CDR2 SFDVKD. The CDR3 spans 16 residues. Here the CDR3 reads CATSANGLAGAGELFF. The CDR3 nucleotides are TGTGCCACCAGTGCCAACGGGCTAGCGGGAGCCGGGGAGCTGTTTTTT.

This clonotype was seen a few times. CDR3: CASSQVGSYNQPQHF. CDR3 bases: TGTGCCAGCAGCCAAGTGGGGAGTTACAATCAGCCCCAGCATTTT. The gene calls are TRBV3-1 and TRBJ1-5, with no clear D. Trimming shortened V by 1 base and J by 3 bases, and 10 bases separated the two germline ends. Germline V lookup: CDR1 LGHDT, CDR2 YNNKEL (reference sequence). This CDR3 comprises 15 residues.

J is TRBJ1-2 and V is TRBV2; D might be TRBD1 (5 bases). CDR3 length equals 13 residues. V was clipped by 4 bases and J by 9 bases, with 15 bases between them. CDR1 and CDR2 from the germline V gene are SNHLY and FYNNEI. The CDR3 DNA sequence: TGTGCCAGCAGTGGACAGTCCCCGGCTAGCTACACCTTC. Translated, it gives CASSGQSPASYTF.

This clonotype has a count of ten or more. The gene calls are TRBV2 and TRBJ2-7; D possibly corresponds to TRBD1 (6 bases). The ends were cut back, 3 bases at V and 3 bases at J, with 15 bases in the middle. Germline CDR1 is SNHLY and CDR2 is FYNNEI. This CDR3 comprises 15 residues. CDR3 in amino acids: CASSDPSGAYYEQYF. In DNA, the CDR3 is TGTGCCAGCAGTGATCCTTCAGGGGCTTACTACGAGCAGTACTTC.

This clonotype has at least ten counts. The chain is built from TRBV29-1 and TRBJ1-2; D is unresolved. Trimming pared 4 bases from V and 6 bases from J, leaving 15 bases between. The CDR3 is made up of 13 amino acids. Looked up from germline, CDR1 is SQVTM and CDR2 is ANQGSEA. The CDR3 protein is CSVGRSDNDGYTF. CDR3 coding DNA: TGCAGCGTTGGAAGGAGCGACAATGATGGCTACACCTTC.

This clonotype appeared many times. The chain has TRBV30 and TRBJ2-7; D is perhaps TRBD1 (5 bases). Trimming removed 5 bases from V and 0 bases from J, with 23 bases in between. This CDR3 comprises 17 residues. Germline lookup yields CDR1 GTSNPN and CDR2 SVGIG (reference sequence). CDR3 sequence reads: CAWGPPPRMTVSYEQYF. As DNA, the CDR3 is TGTGCCTGGGGGCCCCCGCCCCGAATGACAGTCTCCTACGAGCAGTACTTC.

This clonotype appeared a single time. The conserved phenylalanine or tryptophan normally closing the CDR3 is absent here, so this likely arose from a read error. The chain uses TRBV5-1 and TRBJ1-1; D not certain. Trimming stripped 4 bases from V and 1 base from J, with 14 bases between. The CDR3 consists of 15 residues. Germline loops: CDR1 SGHRS, CDR2 YFSETQ. The CDR3 DNA reads as TGCGCCAGCAGCCAAAATCCATCTGGGAACACTGAAGCTTTCCTT. Translation: CASSQNPSGNTEAFL.

This clonotype has at least ten counts. The chain employs TRBV7-8 and TRBJ2-2; 7 bases match TRBD1. This CDR3 has 14 amino acids. Germline loops: CDR1 SGHVS, CDR2 FQNEAQ. V gave up 4 bases and J gave up 4 bases; unmatched junction bases: 3. The CDR3 bases are TGTGCCAGCAGCTCTTACAGGGGCACCGGGGAGCTGTTTTTT. It codes for CASSSYRGTGELFF.

CDR3 DNA sequence: TGCAGCGTTGTCGTCAGAAGCTCCTACGAGCAGTACTTC. It encodes CSVVVRSSYEQYF. The chain has TRBV29-1 and TRBJ2-7; D gene uncertain. The germline CDR1 and CDR2 sequences are SQVTM and ANQGSEA. The ends were cut back, 4 bases at V and 0 bases at J, with 10 bases in the middle. The CDR3 contains 13 residues.

This clonotype was observed at least ten times. The gene calls are TRBV29-1 and TRBJ1-1, with D unclear. Germline CDR1 reads SQVTM; CDR2 reads ANQGSEA. CDR3 length: 12 amino acids. V lost 5 bases and J lost 1, with 8 bases in between. The DNA of the CDR3 is TGCAGCGTTTTTGAGGGGAACACTGAAGCTTTCTTT. It translates to CSVFEGNTEAFF.

This clonotype occurred many times. This sequence joins TRBV2 and TRBJ2-3; 9 bases agree with TRBD2. CDR3 size: 13 residues. V lost 7 bases to trimming and J lost 6 bases; unmatched junction nucleotides: 5. Germline CDR1 reads SNHLY; CDR2 reads FYNNEI. The CDR3 spells CASTGGRADTQYF. The DNA for the CDR3 is TGTGCCAGCACGGGCGGGAGGGCGGATACGCAGTATTTT.

This chain uses TRBV20-1 with TRBJ2-5; perhaps TRBD1 as D (6 bases). Trimming took 6 bases from V and 0 from J, leaving 8 bases between them. The CDR3 runs to 12 residues. Per the germline V gene, CDR1 is DFQATT and CDR2 is SNEGSKA (reference sequence). The CDR3, as DNA: TGCAGTGCCGGACAGAACCAAGAGACCCAGTACTTC. Its translation: CSAGQNQETQYF.

This clonotype was counted between two and nine times. The V gene is TRBV30, the J gene TRBJ2-1, with 10 positions matching TRBD2. Trimming removed 1 base from V and 14 bases from J; junction bases left unmatched: 5. CDR3 length: 12 residues. Germline CDR1 GTSNPN, CDR2 SVGIG (reference sequence). The chain's CDR3 is CAWSGLLAGEFF. The CDR3 DNA sequence: TGTGCCTGGAGTGGCCTCCTAGCGGGGGAGTTCTTC.